This TCR beta chain was identified during a study of T cell changes during pregnancy in multiple sclerosis. TCRdb keeps only in-frame clones here, not all; method: immunoSEQ multiplex PCR. The table records 100,000 or so clones, about 91% of them present only once. Source: peripheral blood, taken in the second trimester of pregnancy. The origin of this receptor is a female donor with multiple sclerosis, enrolled in a pregnancy study.

The DNA for the CDR3 is TGTGCCACCCGGGGGGCGGGGCTTGGGCAGCCCCAGCATTTT. This gives the protein CATRGAGLGQPQHF. The V call is TRBV27, the J call TRBJ1-5; perhaps TRBD1 as D (6 bases). The CDR3 length is 14 residues. CDR1 and CDR2 from the germline V gene are MNHEY and SMNVEV (reference sequence). Deletions cut 10 bases from V and 7 bases from J, with 20 bases between.